One and the same sample provided the 6 T cell receptor beta chains below, sequenced in a study of cytomegalovirus exposure and HLA in healthy donors. The PCR ran on 60 Vbeta and 13 Jbeta primers. The protocol was immunoSEQ multiplex PCR, while the TCRdb copy is restricted to in-frame clones and leaves out a portion. This table holds fewer than 200,000 clones, about 65% found once. Sequencing input: PBMCs. These receptors all come from a girl between 10 and 17 years old in good health and CMV-seronegative.

This clone showed up just a few times. This sequence joins TRBV6-5 and TRBJ1-1, with D tentatively TRBD1 (5 bases). Per germline, CDR1 MNHEY and CDR2 SVGAGI. V gave up 0 bases and J gave up 9 bases, with 8 bases separating them. CDR3 length: 12 residues. The CDR3 coding sequence is TGTGCCAGCAGTTACTCATCAGGGAAAGCTTTCTTT. Translation gives CASSYSSGKAFF.

This clone was seen a handful of times. This chain connects TRBV5-1 to TRBJ2-5, with D maybe TRBD1 (6 bases). Looked up from germline, CDR1 is SGHRS and CDR2 is YFSETQ. The length of the CDR3 is 15 residues. Trimming shortened V by 0 bases and J by 4 bases, and 13 bases separated the two germline ends. The chain's CDR3 is CASSLGDRSRETQYF. The CDR3 nucleotides read TGCGCCAGCAGCTTGGGAGACAGGAGCAGAGAGACCCAGTACTTC.

This clone was counted between two and nine times. The chain recombines TRBV7-3 with TRBJ2-7; TRBD1 matches at 8 bases. V lost 0 bases and J lost 3; bases outside the gene matches: 10. Germline V lookup: CDR1 SGHTA, CDR2 FQGTGA. The CDR3 runs 17 residues. CDR3 region: CASSLTTLIGQGYEQYF. The CDR3 coding sequence is TGTGCCAGCAGCTTAACAACCCTGATAGGACAGGGCTACGAGCAGTACTTC.

V gene TRBV6-5 combines with J gene TRBJ2-7; a possible D gene is TRBD2 (6 bases). V lost 10 bases to trimming and J lost 5 bases, with 18 bases between them. In germline, CDR1 is MNHEY, CDR2 SVGAGI. The CDR3 contains 13 residues. As DNA, the CDR3 is TGTGCCATCCAAGCTGCGGGGCATAACGAGCAGTACTTC. Translating gives CAIQAAGHNEQYF.

V usage is TRBV11-2 and J usage is TRBJ1-1; tentative D call: TRBD1 (6 bases). V shed 5 bases and J shed 4 bases, with 20 bases lying between them. CDR1 SGHAT and CDR2 FQNNGV come from the germline V gene. This CDR3 spans 16 amino acids. The CDR3 DNA sequence: TGTGCCAGCAGCCCATATGTTGGGGGCAGGGCCACTGAAGCTTTCTTT. Its protein product is CASSPYVGGRATEAFF. Full variable domain (remainder filled in from reference TRBV11-2 and TRBJ1-1): EAGVAQSPRYKIIEKRQSVAFWCNPISGHATLYWYQQILGQGPKLLIQFQNNGVVDDSQLPKDRFSAERLKGVDSTLKIQPAKLEDSAVYLCASSPYVGGRATEAFFGQGTRLTVV.

The rearrangement uses TRBV18 and TRBJ2-2; TRBD1 agrees at 8 bases. V dropped 5 bases and J dropped 4; count of bases not matched to a gene: 6. This CDR3 comprises 15 residues. In germline, CDR1 is KGHSH, CDR2 LQKENI. The CDR3 spells CASSSDRAGTGELFF. The CDR3 nucleotides read TGTGCCAGCTCATCGGACAGGGCTGGCACCGGGGAGCTGTTTTTT. Full variable domain (outside the CDR3, taken from reference TRBV18 and TRBJ2-2): NAGVMQNPRHLVRRRGQEARLRCSPMKGHSHVYWYRQLPEEGLKFMVYLQKENIIDESGMPKERFSAEFPKEGPSILRIQQVVRGDSAAYFCASSSDRAGTGELFFGEGSRLTVL.